The 27 T cell receptor beta chains presented below share a single source sample, sequenced in a study of OX40 agonist ivuxolimab in advanced cancers. Sequencing was performed with immunoSEQ multiplex PCR; in TCRdb, only in-frame clones are kept and a portion is missing. Among 15,000 to 20,000 clones, roughly nine tenths were seen once, and the ten largest hold less than 75%. The sample in question was CD4+ or CD8+ T cells sorted from blood, obtained in a trial of the OX40 agonist ivuxolimab. These receptors were obtained from an adult with an advanced solid tumor such as melanoma, head and neck, liver or kidney cancer.

The chain is built from TRBV11-2 and TRBJ2-1; TRBD2 agrees at 12 bases. V trimming: 4 bases; J trimming: 2 bases; junction bases outside the gene matches: 3. The CDR3 covers 16 residues. Germline loops: CDR1 SGHAT, CDR2 FQNNGV. Here the CDR3 reads CASSSRLAGAYNEQFF. CDR3 bases: TGTGCCAGCAGCTCAAGACTAGCGGGAGCCTACAATGAGCAGTTCTTC.

V and J are TRBV7-9 and TRBJ2-7; TRBD1 is a possible D gene (5 bases). CDR1 is SEHNR and CDR2 is FQNEAQ in the germline V gene (reference sequence). The CDR3 has 13 amino acids. V was trimmed by 4 bases and J by 3 bases, leaving 10 bases between them. The CDR3 sequence is CASSSADSYEQYF. As DNA, the CDR3 is TGTGCCAGCAGCTCGGCAGACAGCTACGAGCAGTACTTC.

In its sample, this clone was seen once. V gene TRBV30 combines with J gene TRBJ2-7; 10 positions agree with TRBD1. V shed 4 bases, J shed 3 bases, and the junction held 3 bases outside the gene matches. The length of the CDR3 is 13 residues. CDR1 and CDR2 from the germline V gene are GTSNPN and SVGIG (reference sequence). Written as DNA, the CDR3 is TGTGCCTGGACCGGGACAGGGGTCTACGAGCAGTACTTC. This sequence encodes CAWTGTGVYEQYF.

The CDR3 loop is CASSDLGVTAFF. The CDR3 nucleotides read TGTGCCAGCAGTGACCTGGGGGTTACGGCTTTCTTT. The chain carries TRBV25-1 and TRBJ1-1, with a possible D match to TRBD1 (5 bases). The V end lost 3 bases, the J end lost 11 bases, and 13 bases lay between the germline ends. This CDR3 contains 12 residues. Germline assignment: CDR1 MGHDK and CDR2 SYGVNS.

This chain links TRBV30 with TRBJ1-4, with 10 bases fitting TRBD1. Germline CDR1 and CDR2: GTSNPN and SVGIG (reference sequence). This CDR3 is 14 amino acids long. The J segment lost 7 bases and the V segment lost 5 bases, leaving 7 bases of the junction unmatched. The CDR3 region is CAWGPGTGAEKLFF. CDR3 DNA: TGTGCCTGGGGGCCCGGGACAGGGGCTGAAAAACTGTTTTTT.

The V gene is TRBV5-4, the J gene TRBJ1-3, with 12 positions matching TRBD1. The CDR3 is 17 amino acids. The V gene's germline CDR1 is SGHNT and CDR2 YYREEE (reference sequence). V trimming: 4 bases; J trimming: 2 bases; junction bases outside the gene matches: 7. This CDR3 reads CASSPPGQGAPGNTIYF. CDR3 DNA sequence: TGTGCCAGCAGCCCACCGGGACAGGGGGCCCCTGGAAACACCATATATTTT.

The count of this clone is one. V and J are TRBV21-1 and TRBJ2-2; the D call of TRBD2 is as the table states it, not checked on the DNA. TRBV21-1 is reported as a pseudogene. The CDR3 is 15 amino acids. CDR3 protein: CASSSRGSNTGELFF. Written as DNA, the CDR3 is TGTGCCAGCAGCTCCCGAGGCTCGAACACCGGGGAGCTGTTTTTT.

This clone occurred once. The chain joins TRBV11-2 to TRBJ2-3; D is ambiguous. The germline gives CDR1 SGHAT, CDR2 FQNNGV. V lost 0 bases, J lost 2 bases, and 9 bases lay in between. This CDR3 contains 15 residues. The CDR3 sequence: CASSLDPGYTDTQYF. CDR3 nucleotide sequence: TGTGCCAGCAGCTTAGATCCAGGATACACAGATACGCAGTATTTT.

This chain joins TRBV25-1 and TRBJ2-5; 16 bases align to TRBD2. Per germline, CDR1 MGHDK and CDR2 SYGVNS. The J segment lost 4 bases and the V segment lost 5 bases, leaving 10 bases of the junction unmatched. The CDR3 is 18 residues long. CDR3: CASSLGKGLAGGRETQYF. The CDR3, as DNA: TGTGCCAGCAGTTTGGGAAAGGGACTAGCGGGAGGGCGAGAGACCCAGTACTTC.

The sample holds one count of this clone. This sequence joins TRBV30 and TRBJ1-2, with D unclear. The germline V gene has CDR1 GTSNPN and CDR2 SVGIG (reference sequence). The CDR3 is 14 amino acids. Between the trimmed V and J ends, which lost 1 base and 1 base, there was a span of 10 bases. CDR3 amino acids: CAWSAYPLNYGYTF. The CDR3 bases are TGTGCCTGGAGTGCATACCCTCTTAACTATGGCTACACCTTC.

J is TRBJ2-2 and V is TRBV6-5; D remains ambiguous. CDR1 and CDR2 from the germline V gene are MNHEY and SVGAGI. Trimming left V 8 bases short and J 4 bases short, with 14 bases between. The CDR3 loop spans 14 amino acids. The CDR3: CASSGLVGTGELFF. Here the CDR3 DNA reads TGTGCCAGCTCCGGCCTCGTCGGCACCGGGGAGCTGTTTTTT.

The chain carries TRBV5-1 and TRBJ2-7; the match to TRBD2 covers 9 bases. Germline-derived CDR1 and CDR2 are SGHRS and YFSETQ. The CDR3 runs 16 residues. J lost 2 bases, V lost 3 bases, and 9 bases had no gene match. The CDR3 sequence: CASSYRLAAGPYEQYF. CDR3 in DNA: TGCGCCAGCAGCTATAGACTAGCGGCGGGCCCCTACGAGCAGTACTTC.

The chain couples TRBV2 to TRBJ1-2; TRBD1 aligns across 7 bases. The CDR3 consists of 15 residues. CDR1 is SNHLY, CDR2 FYNNEI, per germline. Germline trimming cut 2 bases from V and 4 bases from J; bases unmatched to any gene: 7. CDR3 loop: CASSENWGQLYGYTF. The DNA of the CDR3 is TGTGCCAGCAGTGAAAACTGGGGACAGCTCTATGGCTACACCTTC.

The rearrangement uses TRBV9 and TRBJ2-3, with 9 positions matching TRBD2. This CDR3 region has 17 residues. V trimming: 1 base; J trimming: 1 base; junction bases outside the gene matches: 7. Germline V gene sequence: CDR1 SGDLS, CDR2 YYNGEE. In DNA form, the CDR3 reads TGTGCCAGCAGCGTAACGCGGGGGGGAGTTGGCACAGATACGCAGTATTTT. It specifies CASSVTRGGVGTDTQYF.

The rearrangement uses TRBV4-1 and TRBJ1-6, with D perhaps matching TRBD1 (6 bases). The CDR3 spans 16 residues. Germline CDR1 and CDR2: MGHRA and YSYEKL. V shed 3 bases and J shed 9 bases, with 18 bases lying between them. CDR3 region: CASSQEGQNPGSPLHF. Here the CDR3 DNA reads TGCGCCAGCAGCCAGGAAGGACAGAATCCAGGTTCACCCCTCCACTTT.

V gene TRBV10-2 combines with J gene TRBJ2-2; 9 positions agree with TRBD2. The V gene's germline CDR1 is WSHSY and CDR2 SAAADI. This CDR3 comprises 14 residues. V was clipped by 6 bases and J by 6 bases; unmatched bases: 5. The CDR3 nucleotides read TGCGCCAGCAGCATTAGCGGGAGTGCCGGGGAGCTGTTTTTT. It translates to CASSISGSAGELFF.

This clone was observed a handful of times. The chain carries TRBV7-6 and TRBJ2-3, with 12 bases aligning to TRBD2. The CDR3 is made up of 14 amino acids. The trim removed 4 bases at V and 5 bases at J, leaving 1 base unmatched. The germline V gene has CDR1 SGHVS and CDR2 FNYEAQ. CDR3 coding DNA: TGTGCCAGCAGCTCTAGCGGGAGGGGAGATACGCAGTATTTT. This gives the protein CASSSSGRGDTQYF.

The chain links TRBV7-8 to TRBJ2-7; D unclear. Trimming took 1 base from V and 3 from J, leaving 7 bases between them. This CDR3 spans 13 amino acids. Germline CDR1 and CDR2: SGHVS and FQNEAQ. The CDR3 DNA reads TGTGCCAGCAGCTTAGAGCCGGTCTACGAGCAGTACTTC. Residues: CASSLEPVYEQYF.

The chain uses TRBV29-1 and TRBJ2-1; 13 bases are a match to TRBD2. The V segment lost 3 bases and the J segment 0 bases; nucleotides outside the gene matches: 2. Per the germline V gene, CDR1 is SQVTM and CDR2 is ANQGSEA. This CDR3 has 16 amino acids. This CDR3 reads CSVEGLAGSSYNEQFF. CDR3 coding DNA: TGCAGCGTTGAGGGACTAGCGGGAAGCTCCTACAATGAGCAGTTCTTC.

This chain connects TRBV27 to TRBJ2-7, with D possibly matching TRBD1 (6 bases). Deletions cut 0 bases from V and 3 bases from J, with 12 bases between. Germline assignment: CDR1 MNHEY and CDR2 SMNVEV (reference sequence). The CDR3 length is 15 residues. For the CDR3, the DNA is TGTGCCAGCAGTTTATCATCGACAGGTAGCTACGAGCAGTACTTC. This sequence encodes CASSLSSTGSYEQYF.

The chain carries TRBV4-3 and TRBJ2-1; tentatively, D is TRBD2 (5 bases). The germline V and J ends were trimmed by 0 bases and 7 bases, with 16 bases remaining between them. The CDR3 runs 16 residues. Per germline, CDR1 LGHNA and CDR2 YSLEER. The CDR3 nucleotides are TGCGCCAGCAGCCAAGATTACGGGGAGTTTGGTAATGAGCAGTTCTTC. As protein: CASSQDYGEFGNEQFF.

This clone was observed a handful of times. The rearrangement links TRBV11-3 to TRBJ2-3; D is possibly TRBD2 (6 bases). The length of the CDR3 is 15 residues. Germline V gene data show CDR1 as SGHNT and CDR2 as YENEEA. Trimming cost V 6 bases and J 3 bases, with 16 bases left between them. The CDR3 loop reads CASSPDAGGTDTQYF. Written as DNA, the CDR3 is TGTGCCAGCAGTCCCGATGCTGGGGGGACAGATACGCAGTATTTT. The whole variable domain, filled in from reference TRBV11-3 and TRBJ2-3, reads EAGVVQSPRYKIIEKKQPVAFWCNPISGHNTLYWYLQNLGQGPELLIRYENEEAVDDSQLPKDRFSAERLKGVDSTLKIQPAELGDSAVYLCASSPDAGGTDTQYFGPGTRLTVL.

The V call is TRBV30, the J call TRBJ2-7; D possibly corresponds to TRBD2 (6 bases). The CDR3 is 14 residues long. The V gene lost 1 base and the J gene lost 3 bases, with 13 bases spanning the gap. CDR1 is GTSNPN and CDR2 is SVGIG in the germline V gene (reference sequence). CDR3 amino acids: CAWSASGDYYEQYF. In nucleotides, the CDR3 is TGTGCCTGGAGTGCCTCGGGAGATTACTACGAGCAGTACTTC.

The chain joins TRBV6-5 to TRBJ2-7, with a weak D call TRBD1 (6 bases). There are 14 residues in the CDR3. Germline assignment: CDR1 MNHEY and CDR2 SVGAGI. The V end was cut by 6 bases, the J end by 0 bases, with 12 bases between. The chain's CDR3 is CASSHRDHSYEQYF. CDR3 nucleotides: TGTGCCAGCAGCCACAGGGATCACTCCTACGAGCAGTACTTC.

The rearrangement links TRBV4-3 to TRBJ1-1; 8 bases line up with TRBD1. Germline values: CDR1 LGHNA, CDR2 YSLEER. The J segment lost 6 bases and the V segment lost 0 bases, leaving 12 bases of the junction unmatched. The length of the CDR3 is 17 residues. The CDR3 sequence is CASSQDSVGQGISEAFF. CDR3 DNA sequence: TGCGCCAGCAGCCAAGATAGCGTCGGACAGGGTATTTCTGAAGCTTTCTTT.

This chain joins TRBV30 and TRBJ2-2; 12 bases fit TRBD1. This CDR3 region has 15 residues. Unmatched junction bases numbered 11, after V lost 8 bases and J lost 7 bases. The germline gives CDR1 GTSNPN, CDR2 SVGIG (reference sequence). This CDR3 is CAATGTGGASGELFF. The CDR3 DNA follows: TGTGCCGCCACCGGGACAGGGGGCGCGAGCGGGGAGCTGTTTTTT.

This chain joins TRBV11-3 and TRBJ2-7; 7 bases fit TRBD2. There are 16 residues in the CDR3. The germline V gene has CDR1 SGHNT and CDR2 YENEEA. V lost 6 bases and J lost 2; bases outside the gene matches: 13. CDR3 amino acids: CASSRRASGTPYEQYF. The CDR3 DNA sequence: TGTGCCAGCAGTCGAAGAGCTAGCGGCACACCCTACGAGCAGTACTTC. The entire variable domain, with the rest obtained from reference TRBV11-3 and TRBJ2-7, is as follows: EAGVVQSPRYKIIEKKQPVAFWCNPISGHNTLYWYLQNLGQGPELLIRYENEEAVDDSQLPKDRFSAERLKGVDSTLKIQPAELGDSAVYLCASSRRASGTPYEQYFGPGTRLTVT.